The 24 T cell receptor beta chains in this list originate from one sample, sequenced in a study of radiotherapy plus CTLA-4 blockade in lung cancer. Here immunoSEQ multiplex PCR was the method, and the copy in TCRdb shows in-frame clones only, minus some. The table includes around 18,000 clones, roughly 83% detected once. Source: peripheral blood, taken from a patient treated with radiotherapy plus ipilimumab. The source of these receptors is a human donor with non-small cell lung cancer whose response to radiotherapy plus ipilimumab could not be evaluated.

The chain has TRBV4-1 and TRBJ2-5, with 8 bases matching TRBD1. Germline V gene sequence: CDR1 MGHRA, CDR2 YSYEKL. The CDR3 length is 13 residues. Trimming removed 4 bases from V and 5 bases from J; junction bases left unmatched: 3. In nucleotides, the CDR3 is TGCGCCAGCAGCCGACAGGGGCGGGAGACCCAGTACTTC. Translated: CASSRQGRETQYF.

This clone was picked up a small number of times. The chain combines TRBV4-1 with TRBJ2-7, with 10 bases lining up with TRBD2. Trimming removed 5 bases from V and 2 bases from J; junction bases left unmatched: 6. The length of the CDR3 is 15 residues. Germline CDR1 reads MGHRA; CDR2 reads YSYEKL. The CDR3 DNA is TGCGCCAGCAGCAAAACTAGCGGGGACGCCTACGAGCAGTACTTC. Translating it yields CASSKTSGDAYEQYF.

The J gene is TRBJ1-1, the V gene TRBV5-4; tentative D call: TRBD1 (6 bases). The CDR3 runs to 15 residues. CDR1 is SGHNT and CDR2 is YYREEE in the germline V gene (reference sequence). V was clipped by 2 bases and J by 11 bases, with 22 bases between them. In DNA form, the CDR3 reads TGTGCCAGCAGCTTCCCGACAGGTGGGGCTGGTCGGGCTTTCTTT. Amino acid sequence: CASSFPTGGAGRAFF.

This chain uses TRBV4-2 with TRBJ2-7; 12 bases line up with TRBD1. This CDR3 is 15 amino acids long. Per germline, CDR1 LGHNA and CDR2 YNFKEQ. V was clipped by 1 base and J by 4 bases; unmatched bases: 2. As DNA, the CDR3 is TGTGCCAGCAGCCAAGGGGACAGGGGGCCGTACGAGCAGTACTTC. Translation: CASSQGDRGPYEQYF.

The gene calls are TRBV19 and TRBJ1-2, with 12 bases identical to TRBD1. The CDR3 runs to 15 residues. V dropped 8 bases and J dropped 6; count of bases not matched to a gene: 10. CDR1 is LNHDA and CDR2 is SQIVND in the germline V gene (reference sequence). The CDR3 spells CASRDRGRGRDGYTF. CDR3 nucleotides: TGTGCCAGTCGGGACAGGGGGCGCGGGAGGGATGGCTACACCTTC. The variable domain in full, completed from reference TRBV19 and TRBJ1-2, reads DGGITQSPKYLFRKEGQNVTLSCEQNLNHDAMYWYRQDPGQGLRLIYYSQIVNDFQKGDIAEGYSVSREKKESFPLTVTSAQKNPTAFYLCASRDRGRGRDGYTFGSGTRLTVV.

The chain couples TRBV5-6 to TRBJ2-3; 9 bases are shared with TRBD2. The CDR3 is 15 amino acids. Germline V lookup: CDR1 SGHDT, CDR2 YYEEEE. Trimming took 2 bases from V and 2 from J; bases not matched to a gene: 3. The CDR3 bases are TGTGCCAGCAGCTTCTTAGCGGGGGACACAGATACGCAGTATTTT. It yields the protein CASSFLAGDTDTQYF. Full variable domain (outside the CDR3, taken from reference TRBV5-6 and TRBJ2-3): DAGVTQSPTHLIKTRGQQVTLRCSPKSGHDTVSWYQQALGQGPQFIFQYYEEEERQRGNFPDRFSGHQFPNYSSELNVNALLLGDSALYLCASSFLAGDTDTQYFGPGTRLTVL.

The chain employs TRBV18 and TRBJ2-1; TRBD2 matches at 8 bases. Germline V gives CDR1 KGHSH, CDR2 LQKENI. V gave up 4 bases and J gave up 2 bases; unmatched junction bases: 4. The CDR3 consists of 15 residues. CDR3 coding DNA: TGTGCCAGCTCACAACTAGCGGCCACCTACAATGAGCAGTTCTTC. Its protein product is CASSQLAATYNEQFF.

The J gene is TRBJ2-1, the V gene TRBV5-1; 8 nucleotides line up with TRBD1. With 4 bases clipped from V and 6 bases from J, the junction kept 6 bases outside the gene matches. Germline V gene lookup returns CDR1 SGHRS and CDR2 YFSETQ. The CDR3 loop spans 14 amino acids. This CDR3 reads CASSEGQVLNEQFF. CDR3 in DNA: TGCGCCAGCAGCGAGGGACAGGTCCTCAATGAGCAGTTCTTC.

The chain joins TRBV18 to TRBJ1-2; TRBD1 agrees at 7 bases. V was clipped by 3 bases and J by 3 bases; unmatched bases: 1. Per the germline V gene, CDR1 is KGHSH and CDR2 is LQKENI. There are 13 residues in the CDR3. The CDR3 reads CASSPGTDYGYTF. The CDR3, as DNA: TGTGCCAGCTCACCCGGGACAGACTATGGCTACACCTTC.

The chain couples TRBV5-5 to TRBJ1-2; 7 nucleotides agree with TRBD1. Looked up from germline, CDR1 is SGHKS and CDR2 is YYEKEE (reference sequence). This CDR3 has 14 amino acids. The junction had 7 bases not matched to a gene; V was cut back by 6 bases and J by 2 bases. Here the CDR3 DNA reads TGTGCCAGCACCAAGCCGGGACAGAACTATGGCTACACCTTC. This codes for CASTKPGQNYGYTF.

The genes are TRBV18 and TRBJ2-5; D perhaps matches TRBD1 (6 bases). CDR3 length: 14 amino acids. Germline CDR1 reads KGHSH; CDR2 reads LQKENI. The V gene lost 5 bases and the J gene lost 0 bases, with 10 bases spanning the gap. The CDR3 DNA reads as TGTGCCAGCTCAGCCGACAGGAACCAAGAGACCCAGTACTTC. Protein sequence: CASSADRNQETQYF.

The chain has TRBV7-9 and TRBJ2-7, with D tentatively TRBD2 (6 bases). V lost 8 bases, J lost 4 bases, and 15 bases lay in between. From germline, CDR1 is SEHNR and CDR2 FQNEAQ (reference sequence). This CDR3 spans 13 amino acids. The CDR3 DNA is TGTGCCAGCTTCGGCGGGGCCCCTTACGAGCAGTACTTC. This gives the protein CASFGGAPYEQYF.

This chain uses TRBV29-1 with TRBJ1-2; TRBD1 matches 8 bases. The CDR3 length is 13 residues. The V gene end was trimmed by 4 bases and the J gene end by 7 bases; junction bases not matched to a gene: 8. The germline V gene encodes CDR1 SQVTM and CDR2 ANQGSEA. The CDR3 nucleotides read TGCAGCGTTGTTGACAGGGGTGAGGCTGGCTACACCTTC. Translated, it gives CSVVDRGEAGYTF.

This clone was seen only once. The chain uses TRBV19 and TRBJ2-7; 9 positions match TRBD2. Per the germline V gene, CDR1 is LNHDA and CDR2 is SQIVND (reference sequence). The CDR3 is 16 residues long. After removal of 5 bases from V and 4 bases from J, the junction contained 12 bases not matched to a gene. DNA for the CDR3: TGTGCCAGTAGTGGATGGGCTAGCGGGGAAGGATACGAGCAGTACTTC. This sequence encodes CASSGWASGEGYEQYF. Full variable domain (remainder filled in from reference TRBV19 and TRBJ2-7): DGGITQSPKYLFRKEGQNVTLSCEQNLNHDAMYWYRQDPGQGLRLIYYSQIVNDFQKGDIAEGYSVSREKKESFPLTVTSAQKNPTAFYLCASSGWASGEGYEQYFGPGTRLTVT.

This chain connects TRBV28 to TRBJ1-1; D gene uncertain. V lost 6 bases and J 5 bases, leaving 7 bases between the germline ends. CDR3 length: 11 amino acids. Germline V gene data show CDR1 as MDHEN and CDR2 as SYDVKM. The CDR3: CASREETEAFF. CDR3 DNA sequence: TGTGCCAGCAGGGAGGAAACTGAAGCTTTCTTT.

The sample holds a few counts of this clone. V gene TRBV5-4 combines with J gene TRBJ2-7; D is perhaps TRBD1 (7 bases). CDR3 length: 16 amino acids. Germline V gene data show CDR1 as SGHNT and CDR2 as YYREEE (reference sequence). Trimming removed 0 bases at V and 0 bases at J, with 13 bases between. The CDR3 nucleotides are TGTGCCAGCAGCTTGGACGCAGGGGGACTCTCCTACGAGCAGTACTTC. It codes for CASSLDAGGLSYEQYF.

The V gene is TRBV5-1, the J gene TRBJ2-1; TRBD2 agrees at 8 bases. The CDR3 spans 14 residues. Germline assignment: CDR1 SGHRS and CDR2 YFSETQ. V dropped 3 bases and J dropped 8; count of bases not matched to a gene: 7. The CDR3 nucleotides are TGCGCCAGCAGCTCTGGGCGGGAGGCGGATGAGCAGTTCTTC. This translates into CASSSGREADEQFF.

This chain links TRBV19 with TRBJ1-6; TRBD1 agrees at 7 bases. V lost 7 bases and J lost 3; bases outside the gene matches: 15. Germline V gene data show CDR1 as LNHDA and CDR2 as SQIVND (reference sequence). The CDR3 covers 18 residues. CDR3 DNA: TGTGCCAGTAATACTGACAGGGAACAGGACTTCTATAATTCACCCCTCCACTTT. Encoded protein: CASNTDREQDFYNSPLHF.

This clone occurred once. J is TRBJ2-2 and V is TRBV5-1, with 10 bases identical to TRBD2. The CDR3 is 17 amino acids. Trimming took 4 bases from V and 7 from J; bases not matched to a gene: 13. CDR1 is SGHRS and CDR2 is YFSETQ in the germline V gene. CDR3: CASSPDGAGGLFGELFF. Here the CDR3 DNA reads TGCGCCAGCAGCCCCGACGGAGCGGGAGGGCTTTTCGGGGAGCTGTTTTTT. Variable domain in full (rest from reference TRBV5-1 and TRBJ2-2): KAGVTQTPRYLIKTRGQQVTLSCSPISGHRSVSWYQQTPGQGLQFLFEYFSETQRNKGNFPGRFSGRQFSNSRSEMNVSTLELGDSALYLCASSPDGAGGLFGELFFGEGSRLTVL.

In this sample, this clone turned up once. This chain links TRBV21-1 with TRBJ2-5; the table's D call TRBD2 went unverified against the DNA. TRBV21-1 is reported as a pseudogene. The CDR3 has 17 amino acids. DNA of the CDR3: TGTGCCAGCAGCTCTCGGGGCGAGGGGGGGGGAGTAGAGACCCAGTACTTC. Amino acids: CASSSRGEGGGVETQYF.

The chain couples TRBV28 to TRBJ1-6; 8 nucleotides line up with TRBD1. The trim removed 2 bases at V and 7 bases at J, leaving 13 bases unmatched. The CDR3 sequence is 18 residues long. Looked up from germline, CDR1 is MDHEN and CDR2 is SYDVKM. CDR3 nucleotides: TGTGCCAGCAGTTTAAACGCTCCAAGGACAGGGCTGAATTCACCCCTCCACTTT. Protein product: CASSLNAPRTGLNSPLHF.

This CDR3 is CASQTGANTGELFF. The CDR3 coding sequence is TGTGCCAGCCAAACAGGGGCGAACACCGGGGAGCTGTTTTTT. The chain employs TRBV28 and TRBJ2-2; 7 bases match TRBD1. The V segment lost 8 bases and the J segment 0 bases; nucleotides outside the gene matches: 3. The CDR3 covers 14 residues. Per the germline V gene, CDR1 is MDHEN and CDR2 is SYDVKM.

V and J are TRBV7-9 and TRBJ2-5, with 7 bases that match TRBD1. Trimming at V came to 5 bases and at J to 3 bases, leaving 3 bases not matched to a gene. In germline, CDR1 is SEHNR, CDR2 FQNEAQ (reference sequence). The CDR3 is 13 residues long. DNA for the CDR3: TGTGCCAGCAGCCCCGGACAGGAAGAGACCCAGTACTTC. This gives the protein CASSPGQEETQYF.

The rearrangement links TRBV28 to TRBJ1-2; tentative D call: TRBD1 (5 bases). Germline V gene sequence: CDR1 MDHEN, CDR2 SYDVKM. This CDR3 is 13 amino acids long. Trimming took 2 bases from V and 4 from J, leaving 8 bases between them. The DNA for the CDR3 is TGTGCCAGCAGTTTACCAGGGCCCTATGGCTACACCTTC. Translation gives CASSLPGPYGYTF.